The clone carrying this TCR beta chain came up a few times. Its antigen is undetermined. This sample was taken from a study of T cells in Graves' hyperthyroidism and ophthalmopathy. Study results and caveats: In validation, the model predicted ophthalmopathy. These predictions came a median about 6.5 months before onset.

Active moderate-to-severe ophthalmopathy, Clinical Activity Score at least 3, NOSPECS at least 4, under 3 months' duration. Patients having uncontrolled infection, another autoimmune disease, pregnancy or lactation were not included. The J segment lost 5 bases and the V segment lost 5 bases, leaving 7 bases of the junction unmatched. This CDR3 region has 15 residues. From germline, CDR1 is SGHTA and CDR2 FQGTGA. The CDR3 regions of TCR beta were amplified from RNA transcripts. HTBI primers were employed in a first-round RT-PCR of the TCR CDR3. Each CDR3 protein gets one entry after TCRdb re-called the multiplex PCR reads with MiXCR. The data hold about 640,000 distinct CDR3 sequences, with 20% to 25% observed a single time.

The chain links TRBV7-3 to TRBJ2-5; the match to TRBD1 covers 11 bases. The sequence was collected from a man aged 30 to 39 with Graves' ophthalmopathy. Sequenced material: blood. The CDR3 region is CASSVGTGGFETQYF. The CDR3 DNA is TGTGCCAGCAGCGTCGGGACAGGGGGGTTTGAGACCCAGTACTTC.